This entry lists 7 T cell receptor beta chains sequenced from one sample in a study of T cell responses to AZD1222 COVID-19 vaccine. Libraries were prepared by immunoSEQ multiplex PCR; TCRdb keeps only in-frame clonotypes and omits some of them. The sample contains about 110,000 clones, 81% of which appear only once. The specimen was peripheral blood, collected on day 0 of AZD1222 vaccination. The receptor source for this set is an adult in good health.

DNA of the CDR3: TGTGCCAGCAGCTTAAGACAGGGGGCGTCGAATGGCTACACCTTC. This gives the protein CASSLRQGASNGYTF. The genes are TRBV11-3 and TRBJ1-2; TRBD1 agrees at 10 bases. The germline gives CDR1 SGHNT, CDR2 YENEEA. The CDR3 contains 15 residues. With V trimmed by 2 bases and J by 6 bases, 6 bases remained unmatched. Full variable domain (outside the CDR3, taken from reference TRBV11-3 and TRBJ1-2): EAGVVQSPRYKIIEKKQPVAFWCNPISGHNTLYWYLQNLGQGPELLIRYENEEAVDDSQLPKDRFSAERLKGVDSTLKIQPAELGDSAVYLCASSLRQGASNGYTFGSGTRLTVV.

This chain joins TRBV7-2 and TRBJ2-7; maybe TRBD1 (5 bases). Germline V CDR1 and CDR2: SGHTA, FQGNSA. CDR3 length: 15 amino acids. The germline V and J ends were trimmed by 3 bases and 3 bases, with 15 bases remaining between them. The CDR3 sequence: CASSFQGPGDYEQYF. Here the CDR3 DNA reads TGTGCCAGCAGCTTTCAGGGCCCCGGAGACTACGAGCAGTACTTC.

The chain combines TRBV7-2 with TRBJ2-5; D is unresolved. CDR1 SGHTA and CDR2 FQGNSA come from the germline V gene. Trimming pared 5 bases from V and 10 bases from J, leaving 11 bases between. CDR3 length: 11 residues. The CDR3 sequence: CASSPELRQYF. In nucleotides, the CDR3 is TGTGCCAGCAGCCCAGAGCTACGCCAGTACTTC.

This clone was counted between two and nine times. The CDR3 coding sequence is TGTGCCAGCAGCTTAGCGTGGGGAGGGTCCGGGGAGACCCAGTACTTC. Residues: CASSLAWGGSGETQYF. V gene TRBV7-9 combines with J gene TRBJ2-5, with 7 positions matching TRBD2. The CDR3 contains 16 residues. Per the germline V gene, CDR1 is SEHNR and CDR2 is FQNEAQ (reference sequence). Trimming cost V 0 bases and J 5 bases; bases outside gene matches: 9. Full variable domain (outside the CDR3, taken from reference TRBV7-9 and TRBJ2-5): DTGVSQNPRHKITKRGQNVTFRCDPISEHNRLYWYRQTLGQGPEFLTYFQNEAQLEKSRLLSDRFSAERPKGSFSTLEIQRTEQGDSAMYLCASSLAWGGSGETQYFGPGTRLLVL.

The chain recombines TRBV12-3 or TRBV12-4 with TRBJ1-5; 8 nucleotides line up with TRBD1. Germline trimming cut 6 bases from V and 6 bases from J; bases unmatched to any gene: 4. The CDR3 loop spans 13 amino acids. CDR3 DNA sequence: TGTGCCAGCAGAGGACAGGGTGGTCAGCCCCAGCATTTT. Its protein product is CASRGQGGQPQHF.

This clone was seen only once. This sequence joins TRBV28 and TRBJ2-7; the match to TRBD1 covers 7 bases. Germline CDR1 reads MDHEN; CDR2 reads SYDVKM. The ends lost 7 bases at V and 0 bases at J; junction bases unmatched: 9. The CDR3 length is 15 residues. DNA of the CDR3: TGTGCCAGCAACCCGAGACAGGGCTTCTCCTACGAGCAGTACTTC. It specifies CASNPRQGFSYEQYF. The whole variable domain, remainder taken from reference TRBV28 and TRBJ2-7, is DVKVTQSSRYLVKRTGEKVFLECVQDMDHENMFWYRQDPGLGLRLIYFSYDVKMKEKGDIPEGYSVSREKKERFSLILESASTNQTSMYLCASNPRQGFSYEQYFGPGTRLTVT.

The sample holds one count of this clone. J is TRBJ2-6 and V is TRBV28, with TRBD1 identical over 7 bases. The CDR3 covers 23 residues. V shed 6 bases and J 0 bases; nucleotides not matched to a gene: 26. The germline gives CDR1 MDHEN, CDR2 SYDVKM. CDR3 residues: CASSPRISTSGQPIRSGANVLTF. The CDR3 nucleotides read TGTGCCAGCAGCCCAAGAATTAGCACGTCGGGACAGCCGATCCGCTCTGGGGCCAACGTCCTGACTTTC.